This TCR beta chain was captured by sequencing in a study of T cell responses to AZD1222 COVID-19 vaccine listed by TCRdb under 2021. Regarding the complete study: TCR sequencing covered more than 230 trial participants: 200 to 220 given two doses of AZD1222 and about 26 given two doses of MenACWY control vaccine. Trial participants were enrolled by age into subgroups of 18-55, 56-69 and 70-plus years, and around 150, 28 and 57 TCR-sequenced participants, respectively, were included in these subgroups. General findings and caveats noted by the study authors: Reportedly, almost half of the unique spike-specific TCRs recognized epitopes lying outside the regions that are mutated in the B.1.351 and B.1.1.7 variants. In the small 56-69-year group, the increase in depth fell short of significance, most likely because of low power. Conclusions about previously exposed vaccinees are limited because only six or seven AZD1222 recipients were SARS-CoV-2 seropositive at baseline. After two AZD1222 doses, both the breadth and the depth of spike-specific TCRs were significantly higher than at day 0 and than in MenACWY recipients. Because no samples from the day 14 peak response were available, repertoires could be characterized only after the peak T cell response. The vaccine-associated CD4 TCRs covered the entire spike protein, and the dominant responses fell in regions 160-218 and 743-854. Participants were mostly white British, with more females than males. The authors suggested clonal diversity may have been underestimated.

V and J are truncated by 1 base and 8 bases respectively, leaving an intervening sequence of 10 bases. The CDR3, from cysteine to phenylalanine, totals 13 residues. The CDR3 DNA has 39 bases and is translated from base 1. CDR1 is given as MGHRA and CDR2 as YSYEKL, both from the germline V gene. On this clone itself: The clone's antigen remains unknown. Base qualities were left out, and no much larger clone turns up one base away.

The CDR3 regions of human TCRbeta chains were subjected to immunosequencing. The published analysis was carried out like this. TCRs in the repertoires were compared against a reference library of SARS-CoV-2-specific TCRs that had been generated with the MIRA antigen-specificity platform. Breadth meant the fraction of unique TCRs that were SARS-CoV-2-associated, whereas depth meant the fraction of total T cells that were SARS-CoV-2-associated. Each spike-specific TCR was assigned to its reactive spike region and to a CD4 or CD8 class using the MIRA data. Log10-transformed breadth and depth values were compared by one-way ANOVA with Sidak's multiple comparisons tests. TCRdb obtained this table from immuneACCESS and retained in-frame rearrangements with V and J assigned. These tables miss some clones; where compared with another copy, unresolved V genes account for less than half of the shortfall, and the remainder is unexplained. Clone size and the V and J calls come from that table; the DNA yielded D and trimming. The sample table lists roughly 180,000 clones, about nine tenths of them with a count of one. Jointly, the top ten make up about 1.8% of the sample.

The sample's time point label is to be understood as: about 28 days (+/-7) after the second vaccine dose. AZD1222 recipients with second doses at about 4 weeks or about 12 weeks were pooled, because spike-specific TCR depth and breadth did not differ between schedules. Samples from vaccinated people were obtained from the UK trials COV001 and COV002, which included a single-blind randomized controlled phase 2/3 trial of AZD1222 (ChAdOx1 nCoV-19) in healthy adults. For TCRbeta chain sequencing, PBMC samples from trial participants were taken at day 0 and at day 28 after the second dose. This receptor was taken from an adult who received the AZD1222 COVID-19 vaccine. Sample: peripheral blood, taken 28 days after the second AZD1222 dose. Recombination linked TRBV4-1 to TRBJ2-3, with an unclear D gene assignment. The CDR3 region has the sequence CASSQVNLGTQYF. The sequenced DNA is TGCGCCAGCAGCCAAGTCAACTTAGGTACGCAGTATTTT.